What follows describes a single T cell receptor (beta chain). The specificity of this receptor is unknown. The record has no base qualities; no much larger clone is one base away. The sample belongs to a study of identical twins (dated by TCRdb to the mid-2010s). About the investigation overall: To test whether fetal clonotypes persist, the study used deep sequencing on TCR alpha and beta repertoires from monozygotic twins, unrelated adults of various ages, and cord blood. To rule out contamination, replicate twin experiments were performed at different times with different library preparation protocols. The paper as a whole reports these results and caveats: Compared with coincidental sharing between unrelated individuals, out-of-frame TCR alpha sequences shared between twins had an excess of sequences with low generation probability. Out-of-frame TCR alpha sharing in monozygotic twins was systematically underestimated by recombination models, whereas sharing between unrelated individuals was in agreement with the recombination models. Because the same donors could not be followed over many years, the conclusions depended on cross-sectional statistical analysis. Abundant cord blood beta clonotypes carried fewer insertions; young adult naive repertoires showed a weaker similar trend, while memory repertoires showed none. Zero-insertion analyses could be partly confounded by invariant T cells such as MAIT and iNKT, although diverse VJ usage argued against such confounding for most clonotypes. A weaker excess of twin sharing was found in beta out-of-frame sequences because the signal-to-noise ratio was lowered by fewer shared sequences.

Only healthy Caucasian donors were included. Three pairs of female monozygotic twins, all aged about 18 to 29 years, made up the twin cohort. Positive isolation kits from Invitrogen were used to isolate the CD4+ and CD8+ T cell populations. CDR1 is given as SEHNR and CDR2 as FQNEAQ, both from the germline V gene (reference sequence). V was cut back by 5 bases and J by 8 bases, leaving a gap of 15 bases between them. The CDR3 spans 14 residues, from the cysteine through the phenylalanine. Only the CDR3 DNA is retained, 42 bases long and in frame from the first base. Receptors were amplified or captured by 5' RACE. Data came from an Illumina HiSeq 2000. A universal primer binding site was introduced by template switching, and a unique molecular identifier was present in the final cDNA, enabling accurate counting of TCR cDNA molecules. Specific primers in the conserved constant-segment region were used to synthesize first-strand cDNA for TCR alpha and beta chains. Each cDNA library was double barcoded, with a SMART-Mk sample barcode plus Illumina barcodes, to control for contamination. Two successive PCR steps introduced TruSeq adapter sequences along with Illumina sample barcodes. TCR alpha and beta cDNA libraries were sequenced on the Illumina HiSeq platform with custom primers. The authors processed their data as follows. MiGEC processed the raw reads to extract unique molecular identifiers, while MiXCR was used to determine the CDR3 positions. Recombination models were inferred per individual with the repgenHMM and IGoR tools using an EM algorithm. Shared clonotype analysis was performed with the tcR package in R, normalizing sharing by the product of cloneset sizes. To study raw recombination free of thymic and clonal selection effects, out-of-frame nonproductive sequences were analyzed. The raw public data were reprocessed by TCRdb itself: fastp quality trimming at Q25, MiXCR clonotype calling, in-frame beta chains only. Rows are combined by CDR3 protein, so each entry shows the most common genes and DNA. Clone size and V and J calls follow TCRdb, not the original study. The sample contains about 530,000 distinct CDR3 sequences, more than 20% of them found a single time. Approximately 0.52% of the sample lies in the top ten.

These sequences were also reported in another study, on yellow fever vaccine responses in identical twins. In that second paper, the authors write: The T cell response to vaccination in identical twins was reported by the authors to appear partly convergent and partly personalized. In the study, vaccine-responding T cell clones were precisely tracked in identical twins.

The specimen was CD4+ T cells sorted from blood. The clonotype originates from a woman in her late teens or twenties in good health. The chain joins TRBV7-9 to TRBJ1-4; the D gene is not confidently resolved. The CDR3 here reads CASSPGQPGEKLFF. The nucleotide sequence is given as TGTGCCAGCAGCCCCGGGCAGCCCGGCGAAAAACTGTTTTTT.